This TCR beta chain was captured in a study of glioma-infiltrating T cells. Findings of the study overall: CDR3 overlap between tissue and blood was very small.

The iRepertoire nested amplicon-rescue multiplex PCR amplified TCR alpha and beta CDR3s from RNA. TCRdb itself ran the multiplex PCR reads through MiXCR, one entry per CDR3 protein. The sample carries about 89,000 distinct CDR3 sequences, 23% recorded once. About this clonotype: Its specificity is unknown. This may be a read error, as it is one base from a much larger clone.

From germline, CDR1 is WNHNN and CDR2 SYGVQD (reference sequence). The junction had 9 bases not matched to a gene; V was cut back by 6 bases and J by 8 bases. This CDR3 spans 13 amino acids. The rearrangement uses TRBV10-1 and TRBJ1-2, with 7 nucleotides matching TRBD1. This sequence originates from a human donor with low-grade glioma or glioblastoma, undergoing nonglioma brain surgery, or in good health (not recorded which). What was sequenced was glioma tissue, nonneoplastic brain tissue, or PBMCs (not recorded which). The CDR3 DNA reads as TGCGCCAGCAGCGCCGACAGGGCGCGGGGCTACACCTTC. This translates into CASSADRARGYTF.